Listed below are T cell receptor beta chains from one sample, sequenced in a study of cytomegalovirus exposure and HLA in healthy donors. TCRdb's table, derived via immunoSEQ multiplex PCR, lists solely in-frame clones and lacks some. The sample has some 150,000 clones; approximately 93% are singletons. The sequencing sample was made of PBMCs. Receptors were obtained from a man in his late teens or twenties in good health and CMV-seronegative. CDR3s include the opening cysteine and the closing phenylalanine or tryptophan. A D gene is named only where the DNA matches it firmly. Size is omitted from some rows. Given values are once, few, many or a class for expanded clones.

-	TRBV7-2	TRBJ2-7	once	CASSRRLTLDEQYF	TGTGCCAGCAGCCGGCGCCTAACTCTAGACGAGCAGTACTTC
-	TRBV19	TRBJ1-1	-	CASSIPRSQGTTEAFF	TGTGCCAGTAGTATCCCCAGGAGCCAGGGGACCACTGAAGCTTTCTTT
-	TRBV7-3	TRBJ2-7	-	CASSSTIGTPPYEQYF	TGTGCCAGCAGCTCAACCATCGGGACACCTCCCTACGAGCAGTACTTC
-	TRBV2	TRBJ2-1	-	CASSEIGEVYNEQFF	TGTGCCAGCAGTGAAATTGGGGAGGTATACAATGAGCAGTTCTTC
-	TRBV10-3	TRBJ2-1	-	CAISAGDRGRSEQFF	TGTGCCATCAGTGCAGGGGATAGGGGTAGGTCCGAGCAGTTCTTC
TRBD1	TRBV7-9	TRBJ2-1	-	CASSWPGQGVFEQFF	TGTGCCAGCAGCTGGCCCGGACAGGGGGTTTTTGAGCAGTTCTTC
TRBD1	TRBV5-4	TRBJ1-2	once	CASLPTGTGDGYGYTF	TGTGCCAGTCTGCCTACGGGGACAGGGGACGGATATGGCTACACCTTC
TRBD2	TRBV29-1	TRBJ2-5	-	CSVPGGQETQYF	TGCAGCGTTCCGGGGGGCCAAGAGACCCAGTACTTC
-	TRBV27	TRBJ2-6	-	CASAVRAGANVLTF	TGTGCCAGCGCCGTGAGAGCTGGGGCCAACGTCCTGACTTTC
TRBD1	TRBV2	TRBJ1-6	-	CASKGTGAYNSPLHF	TGTGCCAGCAAAGGCACAGGGGCTTATAATTCACCCCTCCACTTT
-	TRBV6-5	TRBJ1-4	-	CAVRGSTNEKLFF	TGTGCCGTGCGGGGGTCAACTAATGAAAAACTGTTTTTT
TRBD1	TRBV9	TRBJ1-6	once	CASSVAGAGGSNSPLHF	TGTGCCAGCAGCGTAGCTGGGGCAGGGGGTTCTAATTCACCCCTCCACTTT
-	TRBV25-1	TRBJ1-2	once	CASRRDLNYGYTF	TGTGCCAGCAGGCGGGACCTTAACTATGGCTACACCTTC
-	TRBV9	TRBJ1-2	-	CASSVEAGANYGYTF	TGTGCCAGCAGCGTAGAGGCCGGAGCTAACTATGGCTACACCTTC
TRBD1	TRBV5-4	TRBJ1-3	-	CASSLGQGSSGNTIYF	TGTGCCAGCAGCTTGGGACAGGGTAGCTCTGGAAACACCATATATTTT
TRBD2	TRBV6-1	TRBJ2-7	-	CASSEEDGGAYEQYF	TGTGCCAGCAGTGAAGAGGACGGGGGGGCCTACGAGCAGTACTTC
TRBD1	TRBV10-2	TRBJ1-2	-	CASSESRTGRPYGYTF	TGCGCCAGCAGTGAGTCCAGGACAGGGAGGCCCTATGGCTACACCTTC
TRBD2	TRBV6-4	TRBJ2-5	-	CASSDSGTSGRLETQYF	TGTGCCAGCAGTGACTCGGGGACTAGCGGGAGATTAGAGACCCAGTACTTC
TRBD2	TRBV27	TRBJ2-1	-	CASSWGTSGNEQFF	TGTGCCAGCAGTTGGGGGACTAGCGGCAATGAGCAGTTCTTC
TRBD1	TRBV27	TRBJ2-7	-	CASSPDRDYEQYF	TGTGCCAGCAGTCCGGACAGGGACTACGAGCAGTACTTC
-	TRBV7-9	TRBJ2-3	-	CASGLRGTDTQYF	TGTGCCAGCGGCTTGCGGGGCACAGATACGCAGTATTTT
-	TRBV19	TRBJ2-7	-	CASSMESKRGYEQYF	TGTGCCAGTAGTATGGAGAGTAAACGCGGGTACGAGCAGTACTTC
TRBD2	TRBV9	TRBJ2-3	once	CASSGSGGVTDTQYF	TGTGCCAGCAGCGGTAGCGGGGGGGTGACAGATACGCAGTATTTT
-	TRBV5-1	TRBJ1-1	-	CASSLVSGREAFF	TGCGCCAGCAGCTTGGTTAGTGGTCGAGAAGCTTTCTTT
TRBD1	TRBV30	TRBJ1-1	once	CAWSPGQGLADTEAFF	TGTGCCTGGAGTCCGGGACAGGGTCTGGCGGACACTGAAGCTTTCTTT
-	TRBV11-2	TRBJ2-5	-	CASSLELSETQYF	TGTGCCAGCAGCTTAGAACTAAGCGAGACCCAGTACTTC
-	TRBV19	TRBJ1-1	-	CASRNRAPTEAFF	TGTGCCAGTAGAAACAGGGCCCCCACTGAAGCTTTCTTT
TRBD1	TRBV6-5	TRBJ1-3	-	CASSYGTGGTIYF	TGTGCCAGCAGTTACGGGACAGGGGGCACCATATATTTT
TRBD2	TRBV6-5	TRBJ2-1	-	CASSYQGTSGYNEQFF	TGTGCCAGCAGTTACCAGGGGACTAGCGGATACAATGAGCAGTTCTTC
-	TRBV28	TRBJ2-3	-	CASFRGQPYFDTQYF	TGTGCCAGCTTTCGAGGCCAGCCATACTTCGATACGCAGTATTTT
-	TRBV9	TRBJ1-2	-	CASSVGGRDEGYTF	TGTGCCAGCAGCGTCGGGGGAAGGGACGAGGGCTACACCTTC
-	TRBV7-8	TRBJ1-1	-	CASSLLQGNTEAFF	TGTGCCAGCAGCCTACTACAGGGGAACACTGAAGCTTTCTTT
-	TRBV7-3	TRBJ1-2	-	CASSAVYGDGGYTF	TGTGCCAGCAGCGCTGTTTATGGAGACGGTGGCTACACCTTC
-	TRBV5-1	TRBJ1-1	-	CASSPLLAGEAFF	TGCGCCAGCAGCCCCCTGTTAGCTGGTGAAGCTTTCTTT
TRBD2	TRBV4-1	TRBJ2-1	-	CASSQKGLAGVEQFF	TGCGCCAGCAGCCAAAAGGGACTAGCGGGGGTTGAGCAGTTCTTC
-	TRBV19	TRBJ1-2	-	CASSIDRAREDYGYTF	TGTGCCAGTAGTATAGATAGGGCCAGGGAGGACTATGGCTACACCTTC
-	TRBV7-8	TRBJ1-1	-	CASSHGWAGSTEAFF	TGTGCCAGCAGCCACGGGTGGGCCGGGAGCACTGAAGCTTTCTTT
TRBD1	TRBV9	TRBJ2-2	-	CASSVGGTGKSGELFF	TGTGCCAGCAGCGTAGGTGGGACAGGGAAGTCCGGGGAGCTGTTTTTT
-	TRBV19	TRBJ1-1	-	CASRYREPSTEAFF	TGTGCCAGTAGATACAGGGAACCGTCCACTGAAGCTTTCTTT
-	TRBV5-4	TRBJ2-7	-	CASSQTPTYEQYF	TGTGCCAGCAGCCAGACACCAACCTACGAGCAGTACTTC
TRBD1	TRBV11-3	TRBJ1-4	-	CASSSTGTEEKLFF	TGTGCCAGCAGCTCGACCGGGACAGAGGAAAAACTGTTTTTT
TRBD1	TRBV30	TRBJ1-4	once	CAWSETGVDEKLFF	TGTGCCTGGAGTGAGACAGGGGTCGATGAAAAACTGTTTTTT
TRBD1	TRBV7-9	TRBJ2-7	-	CASSLTGSDSYEQYF	TGTGCCAGCAGCCTGACAGGGAGCGACTCCTACGAGCAGTACTTC
TRBD1	TRBV19	TRBJ1-5	once	CASSIGPGTGGNQPQHF	TGTGCCAGTAGTATCGGCCCCGGGACAGGGGGCAATCAGCCCCAGCATTTT
-	TRBV5-1	TRBJ2-5	once	CASSPTRQKQETQYF	TGCGCCAGCAGCCCCACCCGACAGAAACAAGAGACCCAGTACTTC
-	TRBV6-1	TRBJ1-6	-	CASSEPPRGARSPLHF	TGTGCCAGCAGTGAACCCCCTCGGGGGGCACGGTCACCCCTCCACTTT
-	TRBV19	TRBJ2-2	-	CASSVDPPGTGELFF	TGTGCCAGTAGTGTCGACCCCCCGGGGACCGGGGAGCTGTTTTTT
-	TRBV7-8	TRBJ1-2	once	CAIGGARGYTF	TGTGCCATCGGCGGGGCGCGGGGCTACACCTTC
-	TRBV30	TRBJ1-5	-	CAWSASGGHQPQHF	TGTGCCTGGAGTGCGTCGGGGGGACATCAGCCCCAGCATTTT
TRBD2	TRBV11-3	TRBJ2-2	-	CASSAGLMNTGELFF	TGTGCCAGCAGCGCGGGACTAATGAACACCGGGGAGCTGTTTTTT
TRBD2	TRBV6-4	TRBJ2-1	-	CASRTSGGAGEQFF	TGTGCCAGCAGGACTAGCGGGGGGGCCGGTGAGCAGTTCTTC
-	TRBV28	TRBJ1-3	-	CASSIEHHTIYF	TGTGCCAGCAGTATTGAACACCACACCATATATTTT
-	TRBV11-2	TRBJ1-2	-	CASSSRGRNYGYTF	TGTGCCAGCAGCTCCAGGGGACGTAACTATGGCTACACCTTC
TRBD2	TRBV7-9	TRBJ2-3	once	CASSALAGGTDTQYF	TGTGCCAGCAGCGCACTAGCGGGGGGCACAGATACGCAGTATTTT
-	TRBV19	TRBJ2-1	-	CASSMGGNEQFF	TGTGCCAGTAGTATGGGCGGGAATGAGCAGTTCTTC
TRBD2	TRBV7-6	TRBJ2-1	-	CASPLTSGRKGDLYNEQFF	TGTGCCAGCCCCTTGACTAGCGGGAGGAAGGGAGACCTTTACAATGAGCAGTTCTTC
-	TRBV9	TRBJ2-7	-	CASSTRDFPPGEQYF	TGTGCCAGCAGCACCCGGGACTTTCCGCCTGGGGAGCAGTACTTC